This T cell receptor (beta chain) was sequenced for a study of blood T cells in healthy people across ages. Overall study findings and caveats: There were more naive CD4+ cells and higher diversity in long-lived donors than in aged donors. Those diversity estimates obtained from one million T cells were thought to be underestimates.

Primers used in a second PCR of about 7 to 11 cycles were a sample-barcoded 5' primer and a J-beta primer mix. Template switching added a 12-random-nucleotide identifier to every cDNA molecule. Sequencing of every sample gave 2.5 million or more CDR3-containing paired-end reads. TCRdb processed the 5' RACE reads anew with MiXCR; each CDR3 protein has one entry. The sample holds roughly 1,700,000 distinct CDR3 sequences, roughly 30% seen once. As for this clonotype: The antigen remains undetermined.

The TCR originated in a woman in her thirties in good health. Sequenced sample: blood.

The CDR3 sequence is CASSQDLGTGYGETQYF. The DNA for the CDR3 is TGCGCCAGCAGCCAAGATCTTGGGACGGGGTACGGGGAGACCCAGTACTTC. The rearrangement links TRBV4-1 to TRBJ2-5; D may match TRBD1 or TRBD2 (5 bases each). Germline CDR1 reads MGHRA; CDR2 reads YSYEKL. This CDR3 region has 17 residues. Between the trimmed V and J ends, which lost 0 bases and 5 bases, there was a span of 19 bases.